This T cell receptor beta chain comes out of a study of blood T cell repertoires in COVID-19. Whole-study context: Sites across the United States, Italy and Spain contributed samples from acute and convalescent COVID-19.

CDR3 length: 13 amino acids. The V end was cut by 6 bases, the J end by 6 bases, with 12 bases between. The V gene's germline CDR1 is LGHDT and CDR2 YNNKEL (reference sequence). As handled by the study authors: From reference gene primer amplification, estimates of nucleated cell counts were derived. TCRdb's copy holds only in-frame clones and misses some; the assay was immunoSEQ multiplex PCR. D and trimming were read from the DNA, whereas the V and J calls and clone size are those reported in that table. The profile covers roughly 180,000 clones, with 70% to 90% appearing a single time and around 0.99% taken by the ten largest.

The genes are TRBV3-1 (or the pseudogene TRBV3-2) and TRBJ2-1, with D possibly matching TRBD2 (6 bases). The receptor comes from a man aged 18-30 years with acute or convalescent COVID-19. The sample comprised peripheral blood. CDR3 loop: CASRSAGTNEQFF. The CDR3 nucleotides are TGTGCCAGCAGGAGCGCGGGAACCAATGAGCAGTTCTTC.